The 25 T cell receptor beta chains reported below all come from one sample, sequenced in a study of shared clonotypes between healthy human individuals. Generated by immunoSEQ multiplex PCR, the TCRdb table keeps only in-frame clones and is missing some. Counted here are millions of clones, approximately 90% occurring once; the ten biggest clones make up over 0.12%. Specimen: naive CD4+ T cells sorted from blood. Indicated subset: CD45RA+ positively selected. The receptors derive from a man younger than 35 in good health.

The chain couples TRBV2 to TRBJ2-3, with 9 bases that match TRBD2. The junction had 12 bases not matched to a gene; V was cut back by 1 base and J by 4 bases. Germline V gene data show CDR1 as SNHLY and CDR2 as FYNNEI. CDR3 length equals 18 residues. The CDR3 protein is CASSEGLAAGRGADTQYF. CDR3 DNA: TGTGCCAGCAGTGAAGGACTAGCGGCAGGGAGAGGCGCAGATACGCAGTATTTT. Using reference TRBV2 and TRBJ2-3 for the parts outside the CDR3, the full variable domain is EPEVTQTPSHQVTQMGQEVILRCVPISNHLYFYWYRQILGQKVEFLVSFYNNEISEKSEIFDDQFSVERPDGSNFTLKIRSTKLEDSAMYFCASSEGLAAGRGADTQYFGPGTRLTVL.

The V call is TRBV5-1, the J call TRBJ2-7; 14 nucleotides align to TRBD2. CDR1 SGHRS and CDR2 YFSETQ come from the germline V gene. The V gene end was trimmed by 4 bases and the J gene end by 5 bases; junction bases not matched to a gene: 5. The CDR3 has 15 residues. The CDR3 is CASSRTSGRRDEQYF. The CDR3 DNA sequence: TGCGCCAGCAGCAGGACTAGCGGGAGGAGGGACGAGCAGTACTTC.

The chain couples TRBV19 to TRBJ1-2; no definite D call. The CDR3 contains 14 residues. V lost 5 bases, J lost 8 bases, and 18 bases lay in between. Germline CDR1 is LNHDA and CDR2 is SQIVND (reference sequence). DNA for the CDR3: TGTGCCAGTAGTGGGGTTCGGATGGAAGGAGGCTACACCTTC. Protein: CASSGVRMEGGYTF.

The sample holds a few counts of this clone. The V gene is TRBV6-6, the J gene TRBJ2-7; 9 bases fit TRBD1. With 10 bases clipped from V and 2 bases from J, the junction kept 3 bases outside the gene matches. This CDR3 has 12 residues. Germline values: CDR1 MNHNY, CDR2 SVGAGI (reference sequence). In DNA form, the CDR3 reads TGTGCCACCCGACAGGGGGCCTACGAGCAGTACTTC. The encoded protein is CATRQGAYEQYF.

Concerning this clone itself: Within the sample, other DNA sequences also encode this same CDR3. The genes are TRBV7-2 and TRBJ2-7; the match to TRBD2 covers 9 bases. V dropped 4 bases and J dropped 6; count of bases not matched to a gene: 7. The germline CDR1 and CDR2 sequences are SGHTA and FQGNSA. CDR3 length: 14 amino acids. CDR3 sequence: CASSSGLAGVEQYF. DNA for the CDR3: TGTGCCAGCAGCTCGGGACTAGCCGGCGTCGAGCAGTACTTC.

CDR3 nucleotide sequence: TGTGCCAGCAGCTTAGCTATACTAGCGGGAGGCAAAAACACCGGGGAGCTGTTTTTT. Translated: CASSLAILAGGKNTGELFF. V and J are TRBV7-6 and TRBJ2-2; 12 nucleotides align to TRBD2. The CDR3 runs to 19 residues. Germline lookup yields CDR1 SGHVS and CDR2 FNYEAQ. With 0 bases clipped from V and 2 bases from J, the junction kept 7 bases outside the gene matches.

CDR3 loop: CASSSRLEGAETQYF. CDR3 nucleotide sequence: TGTGCCAGCAGCTCCAGACTAGAGGGAGCTGAGACCCAGTACTTC. The chain is built from TRBV7-8 and TRBJ2-5, with D possibly TRBD2 on 6 matching bases. The V gene lost 4 bases and the J gene lost 5 bases, with 17 bases spanning the gap. Germline V gene sequence: CDR1 SGHVS, CDR2 FQNEAQ. The CDR3 contains 15 residues.

The chain uses TRBV30 and TRBJ2-5; a weak D match, TRBD1 (6 bases). The CDR3 length is 13 residues. Deletions cut 5 bases from V and 2 bases from J, with 12 bases between. The germline V gene has CDR1 GTSNPN and CDR2 SVGIG (reference sequence). The CDR3 region has the DNA TGTGCCTGGGACGGGACACCACAAGAGACCCAGTACTTC. Protein product: CAWDGTPQETQYF.

The V gene is TRBV18, the J gene TRBJ2-1; D is possibly TRBD1 (6 bases). The germline gives CDR1 KGHSH, CDR2 LQKENI. V was trimmed by 1 base and J by 9 bases, leaving 10 bases between them. The CDR3 is made up of 13 amino acids. CDR3 loop: CASSPQGVIEQFF. The CDR3 DNA sequence: TGTGCCAGCTCACCACAGGGGGTTATTGAGCAGTTCTTC.

The chain has TRBV7-2 and TRBJ2-3; D is uncertain. In germline, CDR1 is SGHTA, CDR2 FQGNSA. The CDR3 extends over 16 amino acids. V lost 0 bases to trimming and J lost 2 bases, with 12 bases between them. The CDR3 bases are TGTGCCAGCAGCTTAGCTCCAGGTATCACCACAGATACGCAGTATTTT. This sequence encodes CASSLAPGITTDTQYF. Drawing the rest from reference TRBV7-2 and TRBJ2-3, the complete variable domain is GAGVSQSPSNKVTEKGKDVELRCDPISGHTALYWYRQSLGQGLEFLIYFQGNSAPDKSGLPSDRFSAERTGGSVSTLTIQRTQQEDSAVYLCASSLAPGITTDTQYFGPGTRLTVL.

This chain joins TRBV27 and TRBJ2-3; D unresolved. This CDR3 spans 15 amino acids. Trimming removed 2 bases from V and 2 bases from J, with 11 bases in between. Germline V lookup: CDR1 MNHEY, CDR2 SMNVEV (reference sequence). CDR3 in amino acids: CASSLTQTITDTQYF. CDR3 DNA sequence: TGTGCCAGCAGTTTAACCCAAACCATCACAGATACGCAGTATTTT.

The chain joins TRBV6-5 to TRBJ1-6; possible D gene TRBD1, 5 bases. The CDR3 loop spans 15 amino acids. Trimming left V 6 bases short and J 5 bases short, with 14 bases between. CDR1 and CDR2 from the germline V gene are MNHEY and SVGAGI. The CDR3 DNA sequence: TGTGCCAGCAGCTCGATTCAGGGCAATAATTCACCCCTCCACTTT. Translated, it gives CASSSIQGNNSPLHF.

The chain recombines TRBV10-2 with TRBJ2-7, with 16 positions matching TRBD2. The CDR3 has 17 amino acids. Trimming at V came to 1 base and at J to 5 bases, leaving 5 bases not matched to a gene. Germline V lookup: CDR1 WSHSY, CDR2 SAAADI. The CDR3 DNA follows: TGCGCCAGCAGTGAGTGGGGACTAGCGGGAGGGCCGGACGAGCAGTACTTC. Its translation is CASSEWGLAGGPDEQYF.

The gene calls are TRBV2 and TRBJ1-4; D is perhaps TRBD1 (6 bases). The CDR3 runs to 15 residues. Germline assignment: CDR1 SNHLY and CDR2 FYNNEI. With 1 base removed from V and 7 bases from J, the gap between germline ends came to 13 bases. The CDR3 protein is CASSEDRVPVEKLFF. The CDR3 DNA sequence: TGTGCCAGCAGTGAAGACAGGGTTCCGGTTGAAAAACTGTTTTTT. The variable domain in full, completed from reference TRBV2 and TRBJ1-4, reads EPEVTQTPSHQVTQMGQEVILRCVPISNHLYFYWYRQILGQKVEFLVSFYNNEISEKSEIFDDQFSVERPDGSNFTLKIRSTKLEDSAMYFCASSEDRVPVEKLFFGSGTQLSVL.

The chain carries TRBV5-1 and TRBJ1-1, with TRBD1 identical over 8 bases. Per germline, CDR1 SGHRS and CDR2 YFSETQ. V was pared by 4 bases and J by 6 bases, with 14 bases of the junction left unmatched. This CDR3 is built from 16 residues. CDR3 in amino acids: CASSTGQGKVVPEAFF. The DNA for the CDR3 is TGCGCCAGCAGCACAGGACAGGGTAAGGTAGTCCCTGAAGCTTTCTTT.

The rearrangement uses TRBV7-2 and TRBJ2-3; D gene uncertain. The V and J ends lost 4 bases and 1 base respectively, with 12 bases between them. This CDR3 spans 15 amino acids. The germline gives CDR1 SGHTA, CDR2 FQGNSA. DNA of the CDR3: TGTGCCAGCAGCTCGGCCCAGCGAGGCACAGATACGCAGTATTTT. It codes for CASSSAQRGTDTQYF. The whole variable domain, filled in from reference TRBV7-2 and TRBJ2-3, reads GAGVSQSPSNKVTEKGKDVELRCDPISGHTALYWYRQSLGQGLEFLIYFQGNSAPDKSGLPSDRFSAERTGGSVSTLTIQRTQQEDSAVYLCASSSAQRGTDTQYFGPGTRLTVL.

The chain is built from TRBV9 and TRBJ2-3; unclear D gene. This CDR3 comprises 15 residues. The germline V and J ends were trimmed by 3 bases and 2 bases, with 13 bases remaining between them. Germline V lookup: CDR1 SGDLS, CDR2 YYNGEE. The CDR3 region is CASSAFFGPTDTQYF. The DNA of the CDR3 is TGTGCCAGCAGCGCCTTCTTTGGGCCCACAGATACGCAGTATTTT.

V usage is TRBV6-1 and J usage is TRBJ1-2; 12 bases align to TRBD1. This CDR3 is built from 16 residues. V shed 4 bases, J shed 6 bases, and the junction held 9 bases outside the gene matches. Germline V gene lookup returns CDR1 MNHNS and CDR2 SASEGT. The CDR3 nucleotides are TGTGCCAGCAGTGTCGCCGGGACAGGGGGCCGCAATGGCTACACCTTC. This translates into CASSVAGTGGRNGYTF.

J is TRBJ1-2 and V is TRBV4-3; 10 bases align to TRBD1. The CDR3 is 14 residues long. Trimming took 4 bases from V and 5 from J; bases not matched to a gene: 4. The V gene's germline CDR1 is LGHNA and CDR2 YSLEER. This CDR3 is CASSRDRGGYGYTF. CDR3 nucleotides: TGCGCCAGCAGCCGGGACAGGGGCGGGTATGGCTACACCTTC.

The V gene is TRBV6-5, the J gene TRBJ2-3; 13 nucleotides line up with TRBD2. Germline V lookup: CDR1 MNHEY, CDR2 SVGAGI. The CDR3 loop spans 15 amino acids. The V segment lost 7 bases and the J segment 6 bases; nucleotides outside the gene matches: 7. CDR3 residues: CASTRSGLAGDTQYF. Here the CDR3 DNA reads TGTGCCAGCACGCGCTCGGGACTAGCGGGGGATACGCAGTATTTT.

This clone was picked up a small number of times. Other DNA sequences in the sample encode the same CDR3. V gene TRBV25-1 combines with J gene TRBJ1-5; D perhaps matches TRBD1 (5 bases). The CDR3 is made up of 12 amino acids. V dropped 6 bases and J dropped 4 bases, with 7 bases sitting between them. From germline, CDR1 is MGHDK and CDR2 SYGVNS. The DNA for the CDR3 is TGTGCCAGCAGCGAGGGGAATCAGCCCCAGCATTTT. It is translated as CASSEGNQPQHF.

The chain recombines TRBV5-1 with TRBJ2-7; D is tentatively TRBD1 or TRBD2 (5 bases each). Germline lookup yields CDR1 SGHRS and CDR2 YFSETQ. There are 14 residues in the CDR3. V lost 1 base and J lost 6, with 14 bases in between. This chain's CDR3 is CASSLSWAGGEQYF. CDR3 DNA: TGCGCCAGCAGCTTGTCTTGGGCTGGGGGCGAGCAGTACTTC.

The chain links TRBV7-9 to TRBJ2-3, with 10 bases matching TRBD2. Germline V gene data show CDR1 as SEHNR and CDR2 as FQNEAQ (reference sequence). V was pared by 1 base and J by 2 bases, with 3 bases of the junction left unmatched. The CDR3 length is 16 residues. The CDR3 reads CASSLVAGGYTDTQYF. The CDR3 DNA sequence: TGTGCCAGCAGCTTAGTAGCGGGGGGATACACAGATACGCAGTATTTT.

The rearrangement joins TRBV6-4 to TRBJ2-5; 8 bases agree with TRBD1. J gave up 4 bases and V 7 bases, and 14 bases lay outside the gene matches. CDR1 and CDR2 (germline): MRHNA, SNTAGT. The CDR3 is 16 amino acids. The CDR3 region is CASTSRQGLFRETQYF. The DNA of the CDR3 is TGTGCCAGCACATCCCGACAGGGGCTTTTCCGAGAGACCCAGTACTTC.

About this clone itself: The same CDR3 is also encoded by other DNA sequences in this sample. The rearrangement joins TRBV5-1 to TRBJ2-2; D not certain. From germline, CDR1 is SGHRS and CDR2 YFSETQ. The CDR3 sequence is 14 residues long. V gave up 2 bases and J gave up 2 bases, with 7 bases separating them. The CDR3 loop reads CASSLAANTGELFF. The CDR3, as DNA: TGCGCCAGCAGCTTAGCCGCTAACACCGGGGAGCTGTTTTTT.